Listed below are T cell receptor beta chains from one sample, sequenced in a study of pediatric ulcerative colitis. Using immunoSEQ multiplex PCR, the repertoire was profiled, and TCRdb retains in-frame clones only, with some absent. The table includes about 60,000 clones, 75% to 90% detected once. Sequencing was carried out using blood. The receptor source for this set is a boy aged 5-17 years who was a control in a study of pediatric ulcerative colitis. Both conserved end residues are part of each CDR3. Fields, in order: CDR3 protein, CDR3 DNA, D gene, V gene, clone size, J gene, CDR3 length. The D gene is left open where the match is weak. Clone size, where shown, is once, few, many, or a class for clones that have expanded.

CDR3: CASSAGTGNTGELFF
DNA: TGCGCCAGCAGCGCCGGGACAGGGAACACCGGGGAGCTGTTTTTT
D: TRBD1
V: TRBV5-1
size: NA
J: TRBJ2-2
length: 15

CDR3: CASSSLLAGRRNEQFF
DNA: TGTGCCAGCTCATCCCTACTAGCGGGAAGGAGGAATGAGCAGTTCTTC
D: TRBD2
V: TRBV18
size: NA
J: TRBJ2-1
length: 16

CDR3: CASSLGGAFDEQYF
DNA: TGTGCCAGCAGTTTAGGGGGGGCGTTCGACGAGCAGTACTTC
D: NA
V: TRBV28
size: NA
J: TRBJ2-7
length: 14

CDR3: CASTLPSGEHYGYTF
DNA: TGTGCCAGCACCTTACCATCAGGAGAACACTATGGCTACACCTTC
D: NA
V: TRBV28
size: NA
J: TRBJ1-2
length: 15

CDR3: CASSLGTGGFSNEQFF
DNA: TGTGCCAGCAGCTTGGGGACAGGGGGCTTCTCGAATGAGCAGTTCTTC
D: TRBD1
V: TRBV11-2
size: NA
J: TRBJ2-1
length: 16

CDR3: CASSPHLSHEQYF
DNA: TGTGCCAGCAGCCCCCACCTCAGCCACGAGCAGTACTTC
D: NA
V: TRBV7-2
size: NA
J: TRBJ2-7
length: 13

CDR3: CASTRHGSYNEQFF
DNA: TGTGCCAGCACCCGGCACGGGTCATACAATGAGCAGTTCTTC
D: NA
V: TRBV28
size: NA
J: TRBJ2-1
length: 14

CDR3: CASRIAGGTDTQYF
DNA: TGTGCCAGCAGAATAGCGGGGGGCACAGATACGCAGTATTTT
D: TRBD2
V: TRBV5-4
size: NA
J: TRBJ2-3
length: 14

CDR3: CASSGWTSATGELFF
DNA: TGTGCCAGCAGTGGCTGGACTAGCGCCACCGGGGAGCTGTTTTTT
D: TRBD2
V: TRBV2
size: NA
J: TRBJ2-2
length: 15

CDR3: CASSPQGNMGYTF
DNA: TGTGCCAGCAGCCCACAGGGGAACATGGGCTACACCTTC
D: TRBD1
V: TRBV13
size: NA
J: TRBJ1-2
length: 13

CDR3: CASSDIEQYF
DNA: TGTGCCAGCAGTGATATCGAGCAGTACTTC
D: NA
V: TRBV6-1
size: NA
J: TRBJ2-7
length: 10

CDR3: CASSARASDYTF
DNA: TGTGCCAGCAGTGCCAGAGCCTCGGACTACACCTTC
D: NA
V: TRBV28
size: NA
J: TRBJ1-2
length: 12

CDR3: CASSPEGGRTDTQYF
DNA: TGTGCCAGCAGCCCTGAAGGGGGGCGCACAGATACGCAGTATTTT
D: NA
V: TRBV5-4
size: NA
J: TRBJ2-3
length: 15

CDR3: CASTGTGSEKLFF
DNA: TGCGCCAGCACCGGGACAGGGTCTGAAAAACTGTTTTTT
D: TRBD1
V: TRBV4-1
size: few
J: TRBJ1-4
length: 13

CDR3: CASSPRIWGLSGNTIYF
DNA: TGTGCCAGCAGCCCCAGAATATGGGGACTCTCTGGAAACACCATATATTTT
D: NA
V: TRBV9
size: NA
J: TRBJ1-3
length: 17

CDR3: CASSRAAEAFF
DNA: TGTGCCAGTTCGAGGGCCGCTGAAGCTTTCTTT
D: NA
V: TRBV28
size: few
J: TRBJ1-1
length: 11

CDR3: CASRFRGSNTEAFF
DNA: TGTGCCAGCAGATTCAGGGGATCGAACACTGAAGCTTTCTTT
D: NA
V: TRBV6-5
size: NA
J: TRBJ1-1
length: 14

CDR3: CASTPRAGTVNTEAFF
DNA: TGTGCCAGCACCCCAAGGGCAGGGACGGTGAACACTGAAGCTTTCTTT
D: NA
V: TRBV5-6
size: NA
J: TRBJ1-1
length: 16

CDR3: CASSLQTGARNTGELFF
DNA: TGTGCCAGCAGCTTACAGACAGGGGCGAGAAACACCGGGGAGCTGTTTTTT
D: TRBD1
V: TRBV11-2
size: few
J: TRBJ2-2
length: 17

CDR3: CASSQHRQGQNTGELFF
DNA: TGTGCCAGCAGCCAACATAGACAGGGGCAGAACACCGGGGAGCTGTTTTTT
D: TRBD1
V: TRBV4-2
size: NA
J: TRBJ2-2
length: 17

CDR3: CASSLIGREAFF
DNA: TGTGCCAGCTCCCTTATCGGCAGGGAAGCTTTCTTT
D: NA
V: TRBV7-7
size: NA
J: TRBJ1-1
length: 12

CDR3: CASSQDNSGDHTDTQYF
DNA: TGCGCCAGCAGCCAAGATAATAGCGGGGACCACACAGATACGCAGTATTTT
D: TRBD2
V: TRBV4-3
size: NA
J: TRBJ2-3
length: 17

CDR3: CASSVTSGRNQETQYF
DNA: TGTGCCAGCAGCGTCACTAGCGGGAGGAACCAAGAGACCCAGTACTTC
D: NA
V: TRBV21-1
size: few
J: TRBJ2-5
length: 16

CDR3: CASSQDFPGLGEAFF
DNA: TGTGCCAGCAGCCAAGATTTCCCAGGGCTGGGTGAAGCTTTCTTT
D: NA
V: TRBV4-2
size: NA
J: TRBJ1-1
length: 15

CDR3: CASSPDRLLTGANVLTF
DNA: TGCGCCAGCAGCCCCGATCGTCTGTTGACTGGGGCCAACGTCCTGACTTTC
D: NA
V: TRBV5-1
size: NA
J: TRBJ2-6
length: 17

CDR3: CASSQQGRQPQHF
DNA: TGTGCCAGCAGTCAACAGGGGCGTCAGCCCCAGCATTTT
D: TRBD1
V: TRBV28
size: NA
J: TRBJ1-5
length: 13

CDR3: CASSLAGASDAYNEQFF
DNA: TGTGCCAGCAGTTTGGCGGGAGCATCCGACGCCTACAATGAGCAGTTCTTC
D: TRBD2
V: TRBV5-4
size: NA
J: TRBJ2-1
length: 17

CDR3: CASSLAPGQVTYEQYF
DNA: TGTGCCAGCAGCTTAGCACCGGGACAGGTAACCTACGAGCAGTACTTC
D: TRBD1
V: TRBV7-6
size: NA
J: TRBJ2-7
length: 16

CDR3: CASRIGPGDNYGYTF
DNA: TGTGCCAGCAGAATTGGGCCAGGAGACAACTATGGCTACACCTTC
D: NA
V: TRBV2
size: NA
J: TRBJ1-2
length: 15

CDR3: CASSDSVRGLEQFF
DNA: TGTGCCAGCAGTGACTCTGTTCGGGGACTTGAGCAGTTCTTC
D: NA
V: TRBV6-4
size: NA
J: TRBJ2-1
length: 14

CDR3: CASSLRQGNNEQFF
DNA: TGTGCCAGCAGTTTACGACAGGGAAACAATGAGCAGTTCTTC
D: TRBD1
V: TRBV27
size: NA
J: TRBJ2-1
length: 14

CDR3: CASSEDWAMAGNTIYF
DNA: TGTGCCAGCAGTGAAGATTGGGCCATGGCTGGAAACACCATATATTTT
D: NA
V: TRBV2
size: NA
J: TRBJ1-3
length: 16

CDR3: CASSTPGQGMARSPLHF
DNA: TGTGCCAGTAGTACGCCGGGACAGGGTATGGCTAGATCACCCCTCCACTTT
D: TRBD1
V: TRBV19
size: NA
J: TRBJ1-6
length: 17

CDR3: CASSQQSTRTYEQYF
DNA: TGCGCCAGCAGCCAACAAAGCACTAGAACCTACGAGCAGTACTTC
D: NA
V: TRBV4-3
size: NA
J: TRBJ2-7
length: 15

CDR3: CASSPLAGGGDTQYF
DNA: TGTGCCAGCAGCCCGCTAGCGGGAGGGGGAGATACGCAGTATTTT
D: TRBD2
V: TRBV13
size: NA
J: TRBJ2-3
length: 15

CDR3: CASSDRQGASGYTF
DNA: TGTGCCAGCAGTGATCGCCAGGGGGCTAGTGGCTACACCTTC
D: TRBD1
V: TRBV2
size: few
J: TRBJ1-2
length: 14

CDR3: CASSVDSGGETQYF
DNA: TGTGCCAGCAGTGTTGACTCCGGGGGGGAGACCCAGTACTTC
D: TRBD2
V: TRBV2
size: once
J: TRBJ2-5
length: 14

CDR3: CASRPLEGGPISDTQYF
DNA: TGTGCAAGTCGCCCCTTGGAGGGAGGGCCGATTTCAGATACGCAGTATTTT
D: NA
V: TRBV12-2
size: few
J: TRBJ2-3
length: 17

CDR3: CAISTGSSYNEQFF
DNA: TGTGCCATCAGCACGGGTAGCTCCTACAATGAGCAGTTCTTC
D: NA
V: TRBV10-3
size: few
J: TRBJ2-1
length: 14

CDR3: CASGPPGLPQETQYF
DNA: TGTGCTAGTGGACCGCCAGGACTCCCTCAAGAGACCCAGTACTTC
D: NA
V: TRBV12-5
size: NA
J: TRBJ2-5
length: 15

CDR3: CASSAYRALSGNTIYF
DNA: TGTGCCAGCTCGGCTTACAGGGCCCTCTCTGGAAACACCATATATTTT
D: NA
V: TRBV18
size: NA
J: TRBJ1-3
length: 16

CDR3: CASSPGGTGLLGYEQYF
DNA: TGTGCCAGCTCACCAGGCGGGACAGGGTTACTTGGGTACGAGCAGTACTTC
D: TRBD1
V: TRBV18
size: NA
J: TRBJ2-7
length: 17